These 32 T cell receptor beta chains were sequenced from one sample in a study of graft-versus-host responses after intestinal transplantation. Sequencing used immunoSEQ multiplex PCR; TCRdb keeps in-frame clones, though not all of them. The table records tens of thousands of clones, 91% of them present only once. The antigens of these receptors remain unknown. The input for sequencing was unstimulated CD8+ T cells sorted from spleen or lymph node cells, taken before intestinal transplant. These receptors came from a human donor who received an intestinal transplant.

This chain's CDR3 is CSAAQWADRGPHEQFF. Here the CDR3 DNA reads TGCAGCGCCGCCCAATGGGCGGACAGGGGCCCCCATGAGCAGTTCTTC. V usage is TRBV29-1 and J usage is TRBJ2-1, with TRBD1 identical over 9 bases. This CDR3 has 16 residues. Germline-derived CDR1 and CDR2 are SQVTM and ANQGSEA. V gave up 7 bases and J gave up 8 bases; unmatched junction bases: 18.

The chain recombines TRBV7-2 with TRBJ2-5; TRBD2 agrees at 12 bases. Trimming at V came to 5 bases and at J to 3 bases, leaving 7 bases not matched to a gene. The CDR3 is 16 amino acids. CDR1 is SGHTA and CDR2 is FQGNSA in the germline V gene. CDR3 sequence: CASSTGLAGPEETQYF. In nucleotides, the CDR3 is TGTGCCAGCAGCACGGGACTAGCGGGCCCAGAAGAGACCCAGTACTTC. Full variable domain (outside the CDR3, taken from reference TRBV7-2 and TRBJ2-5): GAGVSQSPSNKVTEKGKDVELRCDPISGHTALYWYRQSLGQGLEFLIYFQGNSAPDKSGLPSDRFSAERTGGSVSTLTIQRTQQEDSAVYLCASSTGLAGPEETQYFGPGTRLLVL.

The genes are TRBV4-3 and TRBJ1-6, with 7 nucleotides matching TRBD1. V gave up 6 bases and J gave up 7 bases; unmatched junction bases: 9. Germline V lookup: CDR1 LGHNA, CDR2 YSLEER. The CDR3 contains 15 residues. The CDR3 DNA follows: TGCGCCAGCAGACAGACAGGGAACGGGAATTCACCCCTCCACTTT. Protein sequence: CASRQTGNGNSPLHF.

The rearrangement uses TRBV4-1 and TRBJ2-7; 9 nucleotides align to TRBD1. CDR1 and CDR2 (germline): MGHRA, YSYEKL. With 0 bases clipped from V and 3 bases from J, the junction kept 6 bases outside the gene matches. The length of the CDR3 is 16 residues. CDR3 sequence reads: CASSQDRGQGVYEQYF. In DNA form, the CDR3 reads TGCGCCAGCAGCCAAGATAGGGGACAGGGCGTCTACGAGCAGTACTTC.

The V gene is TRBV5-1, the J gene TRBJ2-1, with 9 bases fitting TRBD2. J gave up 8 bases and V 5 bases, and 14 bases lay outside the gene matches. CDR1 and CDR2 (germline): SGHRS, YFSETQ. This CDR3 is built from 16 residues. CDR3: CASRLLGTSSFDEQFF. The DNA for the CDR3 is TGCGCCAGCAGGTTACTTGGGACTAGCAGTTTCGATGAGCAGTTCTTC.

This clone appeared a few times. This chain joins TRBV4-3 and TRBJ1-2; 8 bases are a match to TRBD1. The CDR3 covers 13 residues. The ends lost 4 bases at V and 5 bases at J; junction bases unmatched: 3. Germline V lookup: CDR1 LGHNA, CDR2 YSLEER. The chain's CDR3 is CASSPGQGYGYTF. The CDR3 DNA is TGCGCCAGCAGCCCCGGACAGGGTTATGGCTACACCTTC.

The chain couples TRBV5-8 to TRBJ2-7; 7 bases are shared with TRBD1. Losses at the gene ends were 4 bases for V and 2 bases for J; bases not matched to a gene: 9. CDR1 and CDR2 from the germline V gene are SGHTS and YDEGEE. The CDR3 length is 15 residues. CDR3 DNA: TGTGCCAGCAGCCATAGACAGGGTTCAACCTACGAGCAGTACTTC. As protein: CASSHRQGSTYEQYF.

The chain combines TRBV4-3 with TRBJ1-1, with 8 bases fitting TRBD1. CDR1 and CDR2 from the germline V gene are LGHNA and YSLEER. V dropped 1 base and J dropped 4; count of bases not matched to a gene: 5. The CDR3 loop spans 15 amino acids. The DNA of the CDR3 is TGCGCCAGCAGCCAAGGCAGGGGGCTGAGCACTGAAGCTTTCTTT. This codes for CASSQGRGLSTEAFF.

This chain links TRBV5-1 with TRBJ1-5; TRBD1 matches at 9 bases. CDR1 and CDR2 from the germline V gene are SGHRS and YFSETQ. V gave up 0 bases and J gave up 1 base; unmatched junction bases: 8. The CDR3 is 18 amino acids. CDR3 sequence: CASSLEGQGEGSNQPQHF. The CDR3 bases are TGCGCCAGCAGCTTGGAGGGACAGGGAGAGGGGAGCAATCAGCCCCAGCATTTT. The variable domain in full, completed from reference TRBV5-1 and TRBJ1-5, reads KAGVTQTPRYLIKTRGQQVTLSCSPISGHRSVSWYQQTPGQGLQFLFEYFSETQRNKGNFPGRFSGRQFSNSRSEMNVSTLELGDSALYLCASSLEGQGEGSNQPQHFGDGTRLSIL.

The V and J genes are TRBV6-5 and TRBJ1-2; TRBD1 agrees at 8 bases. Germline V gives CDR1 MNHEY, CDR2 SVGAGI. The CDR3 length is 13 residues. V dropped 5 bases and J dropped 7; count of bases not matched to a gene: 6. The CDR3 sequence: CASSDRGFGGYTF. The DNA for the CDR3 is TGTGCCAGCAGTGACAGGGGATTCGGTGGCTACACCTTC.

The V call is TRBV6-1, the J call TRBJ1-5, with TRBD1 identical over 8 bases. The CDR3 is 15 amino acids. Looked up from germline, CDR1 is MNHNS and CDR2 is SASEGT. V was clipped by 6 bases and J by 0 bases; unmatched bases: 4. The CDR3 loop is CASRTQGVSNQPQHF. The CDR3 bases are TGTGCCAGCAGGACACAGGGGGTTAGCAATCAGCCCCAGCATTTT.

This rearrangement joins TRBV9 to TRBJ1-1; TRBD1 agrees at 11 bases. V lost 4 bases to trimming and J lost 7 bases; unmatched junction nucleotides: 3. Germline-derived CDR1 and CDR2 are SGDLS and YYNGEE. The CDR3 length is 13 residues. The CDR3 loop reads CASSPGQGVEAFF. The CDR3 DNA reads TGTGCCAGCAGCCCGGGACAGGGGGTTGAAGCTTTCTTT.

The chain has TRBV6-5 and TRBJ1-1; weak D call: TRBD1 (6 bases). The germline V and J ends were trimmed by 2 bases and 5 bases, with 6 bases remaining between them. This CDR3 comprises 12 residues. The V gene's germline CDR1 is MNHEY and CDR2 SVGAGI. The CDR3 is CASSYGQTEAFF. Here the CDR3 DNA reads TGTGCCAGCAGTTACGGACAGACTGAAGCTTTCTTT.

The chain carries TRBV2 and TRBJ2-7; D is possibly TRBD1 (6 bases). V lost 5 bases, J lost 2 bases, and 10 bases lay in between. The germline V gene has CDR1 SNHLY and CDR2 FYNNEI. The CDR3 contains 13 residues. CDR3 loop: CASSPDRPYEQYF. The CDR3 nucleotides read TGTGCCAGCAGTCCGGACAGACCCTACGAGCAGTACTTC.

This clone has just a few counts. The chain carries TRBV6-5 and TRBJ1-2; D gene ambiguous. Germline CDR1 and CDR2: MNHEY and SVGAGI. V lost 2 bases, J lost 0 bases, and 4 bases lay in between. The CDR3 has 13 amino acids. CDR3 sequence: CASSYTSNYGYTF. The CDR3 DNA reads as TGTGCCAGCAGTTACACTTCTAACTATGGCTACACCTTC.

The CDR3 DNA reads TGCAGCGTTCAGGGGGTTACGCTGTGGGAAGCTTTCTTT. This codes for CSVQGVTLWEAFF. This sequence joins TRBV29-1 and TRBJ1-1; 7 bases map to TRBD1. Trimming at V came to 5 bases and at J to 8 bases, leaving 11 bases not matched to a gene. This CDR3 region has 13 residues. In germline, CDR1 is SQVTM, CDR2 ANQGSEA. Variable domain in full (rest from reference TRBV29-1 and TRBJ1-1): SAVISQKPSRDICQRGTSLTIQCQVDSQVTMMFWYRQQPGQSLTLIATANQGSEATYESGFVIDKFPISRPNLTFSTLTVSNMSPEDSSIYLCSVQGVTLWEAFFGQGTRLTVV.

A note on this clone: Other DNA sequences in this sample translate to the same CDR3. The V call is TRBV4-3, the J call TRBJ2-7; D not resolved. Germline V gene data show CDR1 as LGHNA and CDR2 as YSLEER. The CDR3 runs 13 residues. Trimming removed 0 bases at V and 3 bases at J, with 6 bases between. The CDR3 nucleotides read TGCGCCAGCAGCCAAGACCGAGGCTACGAGCAGTACTTC. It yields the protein CASSQDRGYEQYF.

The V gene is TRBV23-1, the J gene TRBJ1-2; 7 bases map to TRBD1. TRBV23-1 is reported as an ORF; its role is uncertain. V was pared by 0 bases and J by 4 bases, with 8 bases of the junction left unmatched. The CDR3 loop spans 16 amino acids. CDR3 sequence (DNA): TGCGCCAGCAGTCAATCGAAGGGGGCCCACCCCTATGGCTACACCTTC. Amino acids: CASSQSKGAHPYGYTF.

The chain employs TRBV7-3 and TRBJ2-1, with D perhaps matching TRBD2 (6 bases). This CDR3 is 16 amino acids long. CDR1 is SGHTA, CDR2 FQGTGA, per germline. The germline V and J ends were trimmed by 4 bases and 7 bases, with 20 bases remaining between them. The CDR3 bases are TGTGCCAGCAGCTCCTCCAGCGGGCCTGCAGGGAATGAGCAGTTCTTC. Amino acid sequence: CASSSSSGPAGNEQFF.

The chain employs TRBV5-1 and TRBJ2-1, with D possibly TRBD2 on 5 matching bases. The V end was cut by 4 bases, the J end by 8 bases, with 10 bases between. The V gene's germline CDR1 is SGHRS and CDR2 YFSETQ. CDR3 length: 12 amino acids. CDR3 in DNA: TGCGCCAGCAGCCCCGGGGAGTATGAGCAGTTCTTC. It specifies CASSPGEYEQFF.

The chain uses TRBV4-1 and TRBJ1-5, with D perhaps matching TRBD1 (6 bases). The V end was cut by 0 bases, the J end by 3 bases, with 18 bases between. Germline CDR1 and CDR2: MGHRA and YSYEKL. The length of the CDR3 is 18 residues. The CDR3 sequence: CASSQEGAPGPINQPQHF. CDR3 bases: TGCGCCAGCAGCCAAGAGGGGGCCCCGGGACCGATCAATCAGCCCCAGCATTTT.

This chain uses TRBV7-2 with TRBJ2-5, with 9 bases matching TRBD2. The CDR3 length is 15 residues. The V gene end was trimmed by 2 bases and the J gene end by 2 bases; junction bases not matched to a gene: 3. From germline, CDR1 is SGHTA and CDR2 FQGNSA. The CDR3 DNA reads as TGTGCCAGCAGCTTAAGACTAGCGGTGCAAGAGACCCAGTACTTC. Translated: CASSLRLAVQETQYF.

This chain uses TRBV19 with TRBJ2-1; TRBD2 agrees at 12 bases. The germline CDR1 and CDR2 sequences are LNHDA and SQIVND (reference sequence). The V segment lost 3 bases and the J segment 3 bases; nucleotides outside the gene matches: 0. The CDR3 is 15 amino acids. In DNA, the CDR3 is TGTGCCAGTAGTATGACTAGCGGGGGCTACAATGAGCAGTTCTTC. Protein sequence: CASSMTSGGYNEQFF. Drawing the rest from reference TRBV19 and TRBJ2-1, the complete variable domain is DGGITQSPKYLFRKEGQNVTLSCEQNLNHDAMYWYRQDPGQGLRLIYYSQIVNDFQKGDIAEGYSVSREKKESFPLTVTSAQKNPTAFYLCASSMTSGGYNEQFFGPGTRLTVL.

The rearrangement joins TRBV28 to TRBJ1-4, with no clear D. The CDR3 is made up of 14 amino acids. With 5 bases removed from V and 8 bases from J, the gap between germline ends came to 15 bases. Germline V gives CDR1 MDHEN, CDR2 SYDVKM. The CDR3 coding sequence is TGTGCCAGCAGTCCCCGTGGGGAGCGGGAAAAACTGTTTTTT. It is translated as CASSPRGEREKLFF.

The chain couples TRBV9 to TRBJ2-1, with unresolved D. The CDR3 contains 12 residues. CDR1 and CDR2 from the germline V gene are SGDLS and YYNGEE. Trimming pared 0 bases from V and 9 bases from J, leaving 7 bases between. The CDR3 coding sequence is TGTGCCAGCAGCGTAGATCAGGCTGAGCAGTTCTTC. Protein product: CASSVDQAEQFF. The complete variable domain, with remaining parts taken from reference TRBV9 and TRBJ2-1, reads DSGVTQTPKHLITATGQRVTLRCSPRSGDLSVYWYQQSLDQGLQFLIQYYNGEERAKGNILERFSAQQFPDLHSELNLSSLELGDSALYFCASSVDQAEQFFGPGTRLTVL.

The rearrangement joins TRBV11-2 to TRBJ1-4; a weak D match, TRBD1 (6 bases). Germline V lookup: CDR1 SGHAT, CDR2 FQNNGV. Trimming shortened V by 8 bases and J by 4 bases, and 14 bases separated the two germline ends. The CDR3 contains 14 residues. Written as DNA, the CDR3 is TGTGCCAGCGCGGCCAGGGGAAGTAATGAAAAACTGTTTTTT. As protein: CASAARGSNEKLFF.

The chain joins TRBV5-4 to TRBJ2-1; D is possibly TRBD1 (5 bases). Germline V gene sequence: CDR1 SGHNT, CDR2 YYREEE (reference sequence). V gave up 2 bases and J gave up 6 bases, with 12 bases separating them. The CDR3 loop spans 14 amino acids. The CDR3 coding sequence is TGTGCCAGCAGCTTCCAGGGCCTGATCAATGAGCAGTTCTTC. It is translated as CASSFQGLINEQFF.

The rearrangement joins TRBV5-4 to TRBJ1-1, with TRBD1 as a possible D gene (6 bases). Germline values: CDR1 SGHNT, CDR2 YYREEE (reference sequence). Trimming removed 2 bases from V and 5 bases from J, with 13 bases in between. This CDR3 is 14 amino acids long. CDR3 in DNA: TGTGCCAGCAGCTTCGCGGGGGCGAAGACTGAAGCTTTCTTT. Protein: CASSFAGAKTEAFF.

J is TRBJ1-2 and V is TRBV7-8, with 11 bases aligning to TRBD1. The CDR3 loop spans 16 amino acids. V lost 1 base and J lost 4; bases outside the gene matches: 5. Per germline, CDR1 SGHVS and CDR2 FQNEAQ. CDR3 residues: CASSLGTGGGGYGYTF. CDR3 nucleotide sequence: TGTGCCAGCAGCTTAGGGACAGGGGGCGGGGGCTATGGCTACACCTTC. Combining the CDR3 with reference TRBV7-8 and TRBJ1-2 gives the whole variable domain GAGVSQSPRYKVAKRGQDVALRCDPISGHVSLFWYQQALGQGPEFLTYFQNEAQLDKSGLPSDRFFAERPEGSVSTLKIQRTQQEDSAVYLCASSLGTGGGGYGYTFGSGTRLTVV.

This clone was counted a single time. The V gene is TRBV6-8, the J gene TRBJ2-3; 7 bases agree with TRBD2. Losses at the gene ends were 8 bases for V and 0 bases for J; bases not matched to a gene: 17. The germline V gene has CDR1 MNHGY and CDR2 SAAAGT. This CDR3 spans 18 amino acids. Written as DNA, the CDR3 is TGTGCCAGCTTCCTCGCGGATCCGGGGGGATATAGCACAGATACGCAGTATTTT. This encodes CASFLADPGGYSTDTQYF.

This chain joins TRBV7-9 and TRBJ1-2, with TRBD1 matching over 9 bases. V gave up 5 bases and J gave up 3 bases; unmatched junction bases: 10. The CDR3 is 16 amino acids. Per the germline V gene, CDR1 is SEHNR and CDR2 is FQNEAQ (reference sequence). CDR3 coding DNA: TGTGCCAGCAGCGGTCGACAGGGGGTAGAGGACTATGGCTACACCTTC. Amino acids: CASSGRQGVEDYGYTF. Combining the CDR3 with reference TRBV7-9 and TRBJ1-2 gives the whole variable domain DTGVSQNPRHKITKRGQNVTFRCDPISEHNRLYWYRQTLGQGPEFLTYFQNEAQLEKSRLLSDRFSAERPKGSFSTLEIQRTEQGDSAMYLCASSGRQGVEDYGYTFGSGTRLTVV.

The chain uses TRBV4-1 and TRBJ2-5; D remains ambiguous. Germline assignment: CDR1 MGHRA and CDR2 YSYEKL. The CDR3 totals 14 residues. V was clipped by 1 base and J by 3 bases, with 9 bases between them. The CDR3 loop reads CASSQGALEETQYF. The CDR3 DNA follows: TGCGCCAGCAGCCAAGGAGCCCTAGAAGAGACCCAGTACTTC.